The 20 T cell receptor beta chains below were found in one sample sequenced in a study of response to subunit inactivated influenza vaccine. TCRdb re-analysed the RT-PCR reads in MiXCR, keeping a single row per CDR3 protein. This table holds about 540,000 distinct CDR3 sequences, 13% to 15% found once. The sample here was PBMCs from blood, taken roughly 12 days after vaccination. The receptors derive from a middle-aged man who received an inactivated influenza vaccine.

This clonotype occurred a few times. This chain links TRBV11-2 with TRBJ2-5; the match to TRBD2 covers 14 bases. The CDR3 contains 16 residues. The germline CDR1 and CDR2 sequences are SGHAT and FQNNGV. The V gene end was trimmed by 1 base and the J gene end by 5 bases; junction bases not matched to a gene: 3. The CDR3 region is CASSLGGLAGVETQYF. The CDR3 region has the DNA TGTGCCAGCAGCTTAGGGGGACTAGCGGGGGTGGAGACCCAGTACTTC.

This chain uses TRBV5-1 with TRBJ1-1; D is perhaps TRBD1 (6 bases). CDR1 and CDR2 (germline): SGHRS, YFSETQ. V dropped 0 bases and J dropped 10 bases, with 19 bases sitting between them. CDR3 length: 15 residues. The CDR3 loop is CASSLAGDRSVGAFF. CDR3 coding DNA: TGCGCCAGCAGCTTGGCCGGTGACAGGTCCGTTGGAGCTTTCTTT.

This chain links TRBV7-3 with TRBJ2-7; 11 bases line up with TRBD2. The length of the CDR3 is 15 residues. The germline V gene has CDR1 SGHTA and CDR2 FQGTGA. V lost 5 bases and J lost 6; bases outside the gene matches: 9. CDR3 protein: CASSPTGLAGGEQYF. CDR3 bases: TGTGCCAGCAGCCCAACTGGGCTAGCGGGAGGCGAGCAGTACTTC.

This clonotype appeared a few times. The chain couples TRBV2 to TRBJ2-2; the D is unclear. In germline, CDR1 is SNHLY, CDR2 FYNNEI. The V end lost 6 bases, the J end lost 0 bases, and 17 bases lay between the germline ends. The CDR3 spans 17 residues. The CDR3 coding sequence is TGTGCCAGCAGGTTCACTCCGGGTTCCGCGAACACCGGGGAGCTGTTTTTT. Translating gives CASRFTPGSANTGELFF.

This clonotype has just a few counts. This chain uses TRBV6-2 or TRBV6-3 with TRBJ2-7; unclear D gene. The germline V gene has CDR1 MNHEY and CDR2 SVGEGT. V dropped 6 bases and J dropped 6 bases, with 12 bases sitting between them. This CDR3 is 12 amino acids long. The CDR3 region is CASSPSGFEQYF. In DNA, the CDR3 is TGTGCCAGCAGCCCCTCTGGTTTCGAGCAGTACTTC.

In its sample, this clonotype was seen a few times. V gene TRBV6-1 combines with J gene TRBJ1-2; 11 bases map to TRBD1. The junction had 5 bases not matched to a gene; V was cut back by 8 bases and J by 6 bases. The length of the CDR3 is 13 residues. Germline V gene sequence: CDR1 MNHNS, CDR2 SASEGT. CDR3 DNA: TGTGCCAGCCTCCTGGGACAGGGGGATGGCTACACCTTC. Translating it yields CASLLGQGDGYTF.

This clonotype was picked up a small number of times. This chain connects TRBV4-1 to TRBJ1-1, with D possibly TRBD1 on 6 matching bases. Trimming stripped 0 bases from V and 4 bases from J, with 21 bases between. Looked up from germline, CDR1 is MGHRA and CDR2 is YSYEKL. This CDR3 comprises 18 residues. The CDR3 DNA sequence: TGCGCCAGCAGCCAAGATCTCCCGGCAACAGGGCTCCCCACTGAAGCTTTCTTT. Its translation: CASSQDLPATGLPTEAFF.

The chain is built from TRBV5-6 and TRBJ2-5; either TRBD1 or TRBD2 may supply D (5 bases each). Germline CDR1 reads SGHDT; CDR2 reads YYEEEE. This CDR3 region has 16 residues. V was trimmed by 0 bases and J by 1 base, leaving 13 bases between them. In DNA form, the CDR3 reads TGTGCCAGCAGCTTGGGGGGGTTGATGGCCCAAGAGACCCAGTACTTC. Translated: CASSLGGLMAQETQYF.

This clonotype was detected a few times. The chain recombines TRBV20-1 with TRBJ2-3; D possibly uses TRBD1 or TRBD2 (5 bases each). V lost 3 bases to trimming and J lost 1 base, with 8 bases between them. This CDR3 spans 13 amino acids. The germline V gene has CDR1 DFQATT and CDR2 SNEGSKA (reference sequence). CDR3 protein: CSASRGRTDTQYF. CDR3 nucleotides: TGCAGTGCTAGCCGGGGACGCACAGATACGCAGTATTTT.

This clonotype was seen a few times. This chain joins TRBV5-1 and TRBJ1-6; D remains ambiguous. V was cut by 4 bases and J by 0 bases, with 11 bases left in between. This CDR3 is built from 16 residues. Looked up from germline, CDR1 is SGHRS and CDR2 is YFSETQ. The CDR3 DNA is TGCGCCAGCAGCGGCATGGACGGCTCCTATAATTCACCCCTCCACTTT. Its protein is CASSGMDGSYNSPLHF.

This clonotype turned up a few times. The V gene is TRBV24-1, the J gene TRBJ1-1; D not resolved. Germline V CDR1 and CDR2: KGHDR, SFDVKD. V gave up 1 base and J gave up 5 bases, with 4 bases separating them. The CDR3 is made up of 12 amino acids. CDR3 in DNA: TGTGCCACCAGTGATTTTGGTACTGAAGCTTTCTTT. This sequence encodes CATSDFGTEAFF.

The DNA for the CDR3 is TGTGCCAGCAGGGTTAGTCCCAATCAGCCCCAGCATTTT. Its protein is CASRVSPNQPQHF. This chain joins TRBV6-1 and TRBJ1-5, with D uncertain. Trimming shortened V by 6 bases and J by 3 bases, and 9 bases separated the two germline ends. Looked up from germline, CDR1 is MNHNS and CDR2 is SASEGT. This CDR3 region has 13 residues.

This clonotype was counted between two and nine times. This rearrangement joins TRBV24-1 to TRBJ2-1; 9 bases fit TRBD1. The CDR3 consists of 15 residues. CDR1 KGHDR and CDR2 SFDVKD come from the germline V gene. Trimming took 4 bases from V and 7 from J; bases not matched to a gene: 7. The CDR3 DNA reads as TGTGCCACCAGTGACGCCGGGACAGGGAATAATGAGCAGTTCTTC. Translation gives CATSDAGTGNNEQFF.

The CDR3 region is CSARDGGQGRSPLHF. The CDR3 bases are TGCAGTGCTAGAGACGGGGGACAGGGCCGTTCACCCCTCCACTTT. J is TRBJ1-6 and V is TRBV20-1; 9 bases line up with TRBD1. Unmatched junction bases numbered 6, after V lost 0 bases and J lost 9 bases. The CDR3 is 15 amino acids. Germline V lookup: CDR1 DFQATT, CDR2 SNEGSKA (reference sequence).

This chain joins TRBV11-2 and TRBJ1-6; 8 nucleotides match TRBD1. The CDR3 consists of 15 residues. CDR1 and CDR2 (germline): SGHAT, FQNNGV. With V trimmed by 5 bases and J by 9 bases, 9 bases remained unmatched. The CDR3 DNA reads TGTGCCAGCAGCAAGAGCAGGGGGCCAGGTTCACCCCTCCACTTT. Translated: CASSKSRGPGSPLHF.

This clonotype was seen a handful of times. This chain joins TRBV4-1 and TRBJ2-3; possibly TRBD1 or TRBD2 for D (5 bases each). Deletions cut 0 bases from V and 1 base from J, with 14 bases between. From germline, CDR1 is MGHRA and CDR2 YSYEKL. The length of the CDR3 is 17 residues. The CDR3 nucleotides read TGCGCCAGCAGCCAAGATCTTCCGGGGCGCGGCACAGATACGCAGTATTTT. Amino acid sequence: CASSQDLPGRGTDTQYF.

The V and J genes are TRBV29-1 and TRBJ2-5, with D maybe TRBD2 (6 bases). In germline, CDR1 is SQVTM, CDR2 ANQGSEA. V was clipped by 4 bases and J by 5 bases, with 11 bases between them. The CDR3 covers 12 residues. The CDR3 region is CSVVAAGETQYF. In DNA, the CDR3 is TGCAGCGTTGTTGCCGCGGGGGAGACCCAGTACTTC.

The chain couples TRBV6-1 to TRBJ2-1; 9 bases align to TRBD1. V shed 5 bases, J shed 8 bases, and the junction held 10 bases outside the gene matches. Germline CDR1 MNHNS, CDR2 SASEGT. The CDR3 is 15 residues long. CDR3 residues: CASSKLTGGRDEQFF. In nucleotides, the CDR3 is TGTGCCAGCAGTAAACTTACAGGGGGCCGGGATGAGCAGTTCTTC.

This clonotype appeared a few times. The rearrangement links TRBV3-1 to TRBJ2-1; D uncertain. V was trimmed by 1 base and J by 6 bases, leaving 4 bases between them. Germline V gene sequence: CDR1 LGHDT, CDR2 YNNKEL (reference sequence). The CDR3 extends over 12 amino acids. The CDR3 spells CASSQVFNEQFF. In DNA, the CDR3 is TGTGCCAGCAGCCAAGTCTTCAATGAGCAGTTCTTC.

This clonotype has a handful of counts. The chain joins TRBV5-1 to TRBJ2-1; 8 nucleotides match TRBD1. J lost 6 bases, V lost 4 bases, and 6 bases had no gene match. This CDR3 is 14 amino acids long. Per the germline V gene, CDR1 is SGHRS and CDR2 is YFSETQ. In DNA form, the CDR3 reads TGCGCCAGCAGCAGATCCGACAGGGGCAATGAGCAGTTCTTC. Encoded protein: CASSRSDRGNEQFF.